These 22 T cell receptor beta chains came from one sample sequenced in a study of T cell responses to AZD1222 COVID-19 vaccine. Clones were read by immunoSEQ multiplex PCR, and TCRdb kept only the in-frame ones, dropping some. Of approximately 150,000 clones listed, 80% to 90% are singletons. The sequencing here drew on peripheral blood, taken on day 0 of AZD1222 vaccination. These receptors were collected from an adult in good health.

This clone has just one count. V and J are TRBV18 and TRBJ1-3; D gene uncertain. From germline, CDR1 is KGHSH and CDR2 LQKENI. The CDR3 is 18 residues long. Deletions cut 3 bases from V and 0 bases from J, with 18 bases between. The CDR3 here is CASSPNQPQAVSGNTIYF. For the CDR3, the DNA is TGTGCCAGCTCACCCAACCAACCCCAGGCCGTCTCTGGAAACACCATATATTTT. Looking up the rest from reference TRBV18 and TRBJ1-3 gives the full variable domain: NAGVMQNPRHLVRRRGQEARLRCSPMKGHSHVYWYRQLPEEGLKFMVYLQKENIIDESGMPKERFSAEFPKEGPSILRIQQVVRGDSAAYFCASSPNQPQAVSGNTIYFGEGSWLTVV.

This chain uses TRBV28 with TRBJ1-4, with D uncertain. Germline V gives CDR1 MDHEN, CDR2 SYDVKM. Between the trimmed V and J ends, which lost 6 bases and 6 bases, there was a span of 17 bases. This CDR3 has 15 residues. Written as DNA, the CDR3 is TGTGCCAGCAGGGGAGGAGGTATGGGTTATGAAAAACTGTTTTTT. Translated, it gives CASRGGGMGYEKLFF.

This rearrangement joins TRBV4-1 to TRBJ1-5, with D possibly being TRBD1 (5 bases). The V end was cut by 0 bases, the J end by 7 bases, with 13 bases between. Germline V lookup: CDR1 MGHRA, CDR2 YSYEKL. The CDR3 spans 15 residues. Written as DNA, the CDR3 is TGCGCCAGCAGCCAAGAAGGTCAGGGCGACCAGCCCCAGCATTTT. The encoded protein is CASSQEGQGDQPQHF.

A remark on this clone: It is unclear where the CDR3 begins or ends on the DNA, so no DNA is shown, and the CDR3 is as TCRdb lists it. The chain has TRBV4-2 and TRBJ2-7; the table assigns TRBD2, which was not confirmed against the DNA. With termini counted, the CDR3 has 18 amino acids. CDR1 LGHNA and CDR2 YNFKEQ come from the germline V gene. CDR3 sequence: CASSQEVGSGTSGRALYF.

V is TRBV11-3 and J is TRBJ2-1, with TRBD2 matching over 10 bases. Germline V CDR1 and CDR2: SGHNT, YENEEA. The trim removed 1 base at V and 0 bases at J, leaving 9 bases unmatched. CDR3 length equals 19 residues. The CDR3 region is CASSLAVLAGSSSYNEQFF. The CDR3 DNA reads TGTGCCAGCAGCTTAGCGGTACTAGCGGGATCTAGCTCCTACAATGAGCAGTTCTTC.

This clone occurred once. The chain uses TRBV7-2 and TRBJ2-5, with D hard to call. V lost 2 bases and J lost 0, with 4 bases in between. The CDR3 spans 13 residues. In germline, CDR1 is SGHTA, CDR2 FQGNSA. The CDR3: CASSLRDQETQYF. The DNA for the CDR3 is TGTGCCAGCAGCTTAAGGGACCAAGAGACCCAGTACTTC.

V usage is TRBV7-3 and J usage is TRBJ2-2; TRBD2 matches at 13 bases. With 5 bases clipped from V and 5 bases from J, the junction kept 2 bases outside the gene matches. Germline V lookup: CDR1 SGHTA, CDR2 FQGTGA. There are 15 residues in the CDR3. The CDR3 region has the DNA TGTGCCAGCAGCAGGGGACTAGCGGGGACCGGGGAGCTGTTTTTT. Translated: CASSRGLAGTGELFF.

This sequence joins TRBV16 and TRBJ2-4; D perhaps matches TRBD2 (5 bases). This CDR3 is built from 17 residues. Trimming shortened V by 0 bases and J by 1 base, and 13 bases separated the two germline ends. The V gene's germline CDR1 is KGHSY and CDR2 FQNENV. The CDR3 DNA follows: TGTGCCAGCAGCCAATCGGTAACTAGTATGGCCAAAAACATTCAGTACTTC. It codes for CASSQSVTSMAKNIQYF. The variable domain in full, with the rest retrieved from reference TRBV16 and TRBJ2-4, is GEEVAQTPKHLVRGEGQKAKLYCAPIKGHSYVFWYQQVLKNEFKFLISFQNENVFDETGMPKERFSAKCLPNSPCSLEIQATKLEDSAVYFCASSQSVTSMAKNIQYFGAGTRLSVL.

The chain joins TRBV5-1 to TRBJ2-7; no clear D. Trimming took off 0 bases at V and 6 bases at J, with 16 bases between the two ends. The CDR3 has 15 residues. CDR1 is SGHRS, CDR2 YFSETQ, per germline. The CDR3: CASSLVPVSLREQYF. As DNA, the CDR3 is TGCGCCAGCAGCTTGGTTCCGGTTTCCTTACGCGAGCAGTACTTC.

The chain uses TRBV7-9 and TRBJ2-1; 14 bases match TRBD2. After removal of 3 bases from V and 6 bases from J, the junction contained 10 bases not matched to a gene. In germline, CDR1 is SEHNR, CDR2 FQNEAQ (reference sequence). The CDR3 runs 18 residues. The CDR3 loop reads CASSLRTSGRYVVNEQFF. Here the CDR3 DNA reads TGTGCCAGCAGCTTGCGGACTAGCGGGAGGTATGTAGTCAATGAGCAGTTCTTC.

The chain carries TRBV7-2 and TRBJ2-5; possible D gene TRBD2, 6 bases. V gave up 5 bases and J gave up 1 base, with 17 bases separating them. The CDR3 runs 16 residues. Germline V gives CDR1 SGHTA, CDR2 FQGNSA. Written as DNA, the CDR3 is TGTGCCAGCAGCCCACCGGGACTTATCTTCCAAGAGACCCAGTACTTC. Amino acids: CASSPPGLIFQETQYF. The full variable domain, its missing parts supplied by reference TRBV7-2 and TRBJ2-5, is GAGVSQSPSNKVTEKGKDVELRCDPISGHTALYWYRQSLGQGLEFLIYFQGNSAPDKSGLPSDRFSAERTGGSVSTLTIQRTQQEDSAVYLCASSPPGLIFQETQYFGPGTRLLVL.

The count of this clone is one. J is TRBJ2-3 and V is TRBV7-2; D remains unclear. The V end was cut by 1 base, the J end by 10 bases, with 12 bases between. The V gene's germline CDR1 is SGHTA and CDR2 FQGNSA. The CDR3 runs 13 residues. CDR3 DNA sequence: TGTGCCAGCAGCTTAGTTCTGGCCGATGCGCAGTATTTT. This translates into CASSLVLADAQYF.

The chain uses TRBV4-2 and TRBJ1-2; tentatively, D is TRBD1 (5 bases). The CDR3 length is 13 residues. CDR1 and CDR2 from the germline V gene are LGHNA and YNFKEQ. The germline V and J ends were trimmed by 4 bases and 2 bases, with 8 bases remaining between them. CDR3 in DNA: TGTGCCAGCAGCCCGGGACCCAACTATGGCTACACCTTC. Its protein is CASSPGPNYGYTF.

This clone was observed once. This sequence joins TRBV7-6 and TRBJ2-6; the D gene is possibly TRBD2 (6 bases). Trimming left V 5 bases short and J 1 base short, with 9 bases between. The CDR3 covers 15 residues. The germline CDR1 and CDR2 sequences are SGHVS and FNYEAQ. The CDR3 is CASSPRGSGANVLTF. The CDR3 nucleotides read TGTGCCAGCAGCCCCCGGGGGTCTGGGGCCAACGTCCTGACTTTC.

This clone occurred once. The chain combines TRBV28 with TRBJ1-5; TRBD1 matches 7 bases. The V segment lost 8 bases and the J segment 7 bases; nucleotides outside the gene matches: 14. The CDR3 loop spans 15 amino acids. Germline V gene data show CDR1 as MDHEN and CDR2 as SYDVKM. CDR3 in amino acids: CASSLGQSLRQPQHF. Here the CDR3 DNA reads TGTGCCAGCTCTCTGGGACAGTCTTTACGACAGCCCCAGCATTTT.

The chain is built from TRBV2 and TRBJ1-6; D is unresolved. The CDR3 loop spans 13 amino acids. Trimming stripped 4 bases from V and 7 bases from J, with 8 bases between. Looked up from germline, CDR1 is SNHLY and CDR2 is FYNNEI. Written as DNA, the CDR3 is TGTGCCAGCAGTGTTGATGGAAATTCACCCCTCCACTTT. Its translation is CASSVDGNSPLHF.

The chain has TRBV11-2 and TRBJ2-1; 7 bases line up with TRBD1. The CDR3 runs 15 residues. Trimming removed 7 bases from V and 6 bases from J; junction bases left unmatched: 12. Germline CDR1 reads SGHAT; CDR2 reads FQNNGV. CDR3 DNA: TGTGCCAGCACCCGCCGGCAGGGGGTCTTCAATGAGCAGTTCTTC. This encodes CASTRRQGVFNEQFF.

The V call is TRBV27, the J call TRBJ1-2; D might be TRBD1 (6 bases). The CDR3 sequence is 15 residues long. Per the germline V gene, CDR1 is MNHEY and CDR2 is SMNVEV (reference sequence). The ends were cut back, 8 bases at V and 4 bases at J, with 20 bases in the middle. The DNA of the CDR3 is TGTGCCAGCGGCGCGGGGCCGGGGGACATCTATGGCTACACCTTC. Amino acids: CASGAGPGDIYGYTF.

The chain links TRBV7-2 to TRBJ2-7, with D possibly matching TRBD1 (6 bases). This CDR3 comprises 13 residues. The germline V gene encodes CDR1 SGHTA and CDR2 FQGNSA. V was clipped by 6 bases and J by 3 bases, with 12 bases between them. The CDR3 coding sequence is TGTGCCAGCAGACGGGACATAATCTACGAGCAGTACTTC. This encodes CASRRDIIYEQYF.

This chain uses TRBV10-1 with TRBJ2-3; 7 bases fit TRBD2. Germline values: CDR1 WNHNN, CDR2 SYGVQD (reference sequence). This CDR3 spans 15 amino acids. The ends lost 4 bases at V and 4 bases at J; junction bases unmatched: 8. In DNA, the CDR3 is TGCGCCAGCAGTGCGGGGGGTTTGGGGGCAGATACGCAGTATTTT. This translates into CASSAGGLGADTQYF.

The rearrangement joins TRBV24-1 to TRBJ2-1; D remains ambiguous. V was shortened by 3 bases and J by 3 bases, with 14 bases between the two germline ends. The CDR3 is made up of 16 amino acids. CDR1 is KGHDR and CDR2 is SFDVKD in the germline V gene. CDR3 sequence reads: CATSDRGFLSYNEQFF. The CDR3 bases are TGTGCCACCAGTGATAGAGGCTTTTTGAGCTACAATGAGCAGTTCTTC.

This sequence joins TRBV21-1 and TRBJ2-7; TRBD2 is the table's D call, not checked against the DNA. TRBV21-1 is marked as a pseudogene. This CDR3 is built from 17 residues. The CDR3 region is CANDREMAGGWPYEQYF. CDR3 DNA: TGTGCCAACGACAGGGAGATGGCGGGAGGGTGGCCCTACGAGCAGTACTTC.